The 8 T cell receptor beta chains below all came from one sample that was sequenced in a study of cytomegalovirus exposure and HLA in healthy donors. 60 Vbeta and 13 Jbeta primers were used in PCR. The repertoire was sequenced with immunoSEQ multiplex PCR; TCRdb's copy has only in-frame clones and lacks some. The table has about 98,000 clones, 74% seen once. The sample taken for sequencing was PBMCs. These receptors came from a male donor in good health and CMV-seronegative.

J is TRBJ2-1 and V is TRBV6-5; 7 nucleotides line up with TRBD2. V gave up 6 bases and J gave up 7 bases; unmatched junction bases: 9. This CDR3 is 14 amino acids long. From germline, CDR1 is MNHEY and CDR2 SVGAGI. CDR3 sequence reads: CASRAGAFGNEQFF. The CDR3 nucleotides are TGTGCCAGCAGGGCGGGAGCATTTGGGAATGAGCAGTTCTTC.

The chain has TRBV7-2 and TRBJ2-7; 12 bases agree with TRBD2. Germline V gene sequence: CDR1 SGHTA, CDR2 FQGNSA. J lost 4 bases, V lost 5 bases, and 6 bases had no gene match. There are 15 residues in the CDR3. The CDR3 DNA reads TGTGCCAGCAGCCCCGAGACTAGCGGGAGTTACGAGCAGTACTTC. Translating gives CASSPETSGSYEQYF.

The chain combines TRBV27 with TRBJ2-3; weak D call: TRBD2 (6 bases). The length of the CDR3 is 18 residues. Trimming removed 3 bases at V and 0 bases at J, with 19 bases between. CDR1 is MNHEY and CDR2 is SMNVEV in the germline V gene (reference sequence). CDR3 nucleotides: TGTGCCAGCAGTTTGTCTACGGGGCTAGCGATTAGCACAGATACGCAGTATTTT. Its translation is CASSLSTGLAISTDTQYF.

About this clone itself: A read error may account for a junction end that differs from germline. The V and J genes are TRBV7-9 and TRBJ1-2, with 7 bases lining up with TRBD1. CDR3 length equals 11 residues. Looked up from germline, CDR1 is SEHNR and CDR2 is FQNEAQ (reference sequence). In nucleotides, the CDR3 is TGTGCCAGCAGCCCGGACAGGTTGGCGGCCTTC. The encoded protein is CASSPDRLAAF. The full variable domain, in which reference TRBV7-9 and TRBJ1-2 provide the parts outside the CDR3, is DTGVSQNPRHKITKRGQNVTFRCDPISEHNRLYWYRQTLGQGPEFLTYFQNEAQLEKSRLLSDRFSAERPKGSFSTLEIQRTEQGDSAMYLCASSPDRLAAFGSGTRLTVV.

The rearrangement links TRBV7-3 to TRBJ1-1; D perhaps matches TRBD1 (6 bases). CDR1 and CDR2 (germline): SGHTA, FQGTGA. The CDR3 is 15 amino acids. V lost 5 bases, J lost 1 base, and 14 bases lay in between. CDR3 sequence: CASSPPRTANTEAFF. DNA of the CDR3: TGTGCCAGCAGCCCACCCCGGACAGCGAACACTGAAGCTTTCTTT.

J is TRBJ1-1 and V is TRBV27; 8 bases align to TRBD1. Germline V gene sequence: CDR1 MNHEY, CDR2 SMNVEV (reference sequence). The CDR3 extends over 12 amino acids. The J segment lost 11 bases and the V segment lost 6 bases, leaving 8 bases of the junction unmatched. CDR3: CASSSPGQEAFF. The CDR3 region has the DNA TGTGCCAGCAGCTCTCCGGGACAGGAGGCTTTCTTT.

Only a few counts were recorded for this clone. Written as DNA, the CDR3 is TGTGCCAGCAGTTTAAATTGGGGGGGGACTGAAGCTTTCTTT. It specifies CASSLNWGGTEAFF. The chain couples TRBV27 to TRBJ1-1, with D possibly TRBD1 on 5 matching bases. The CDR3 has 14 amino acids. V lost 2 bases to trimming and J lost 5 bases, with 12 bases between them. The germline CDR1 and CDR2 sequences are MNHEY and SMNVEV (reference sequence).

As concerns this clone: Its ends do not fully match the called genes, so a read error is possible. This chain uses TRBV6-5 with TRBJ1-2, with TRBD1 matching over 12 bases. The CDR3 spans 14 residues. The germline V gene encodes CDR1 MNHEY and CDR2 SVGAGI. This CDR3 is CASSYYRDRGRPVF. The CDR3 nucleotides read TGTGCCAGCAGTTACTACCGGGACAGGGGGCGTCCGGTTTTC.